These T cell receptor beta chains were read from a single sample in a study of T-cell memory formation after mild COVID-19. A single record per CDR3 protein comes from TCRdb applying MiXCR to the 5' RACE reads. The repertoire includes about 140,000 distinct CDR3 sequences, 13% to 15% of them detected once, and 28% sits in the top ten. The material sequenced was PBMCs or a T cell subset sorted from them (not recorded which). These receptors originate from an adult woman who had mild COVID-19 (a few samples of this study predate the infection). Cell type and time point are not known. Each CDR3 is given without its conserved first and last residue.

AISVPGLAGNQLTNEQF	TRBJ2-1	TRBV10-3
ASSPSGKTSGSLNNYEQY	TRBJ2-7	TRBV7-9
ASSSWTEAVNTEAF	TRBJ1-1	TRBV5-5
ASSLTQGMGTDTQY	TRBJ2-3	TRBV7-9
ASSPVGEAF	TRBJ1-1	TRBV7-2
ASSPGTGANYGYT	TRBJ1-2	TRBV12-3/TRBV12-4
ASSTGSHTEAF	TRBJ1-1	TRBV12-3/TRBV12-4
ASSYSRDYRGRETQY	TRBJ2-5	TRBV6-5
ASSETVNEQY	TRBJ2-7	TRBV2
ATRPMGTGEVDQPQH	TRBJ1-5	TRBV15
ATSDITSGHQF	TRBJ2-1	TRBV24-1
ASSQGTNNEQF	TRBJ2-1	TRBV4-1
ASKGLVETQY	TRBJ2-5	TRBV12-3/TRBV12-4
ASSLGEGQPQH	TRBJ1-5	TRBV7-9
AGSDRGSGEETQY	TRBJ2-5	TRBV11-3
ASSESGGLAVNEQF	TRBJ2-1	TRBV25-1
ASSLGDGYT	TRBJ1-2	TRBV7-9
SAAGHGHEQY	TRBJ2-7	TRBV29-1
SAHRLLNTEAF	TRBJ1-1	TRBV20-1
ASSDSGGDYNEQF	TRBJ2-1	TRBV6-4
ASSGGYEQY	TRBJ2-7	TRBV10-2
SASPPGQGANYGYT	TRBJ1-2	TRBV20-1